The 11 T cell receptor beta chains presented below share a single source sample, sequenced in a study of T cells in Graves' hyperthyroidism and ophthalmopathy. Researchers amplified the TCR beta CDR3 regions from RNA transcripts. TCR CDR3 regions were first amplified by RT-PCR with HTBI primers. Using its own MiXCR run on the multiplex PCR reads, TCRdb lists one record per CDR3 protein. The sample yields a few hundred thousand distinct CDR3 sequences, roughly 15% seen once. The material sequenced was blood. The receptors derive from a woman in her forties or fifties with Graves' hyperthyroidism that later progressed to Graves' ophthalmopathy.

This clonotype was seen at least ten times. The chain recombines TRBV11-3 with TRBJ1-1; 8 bases are a match to TRBD1. Germline CDR1 is SGHNT and CDR2 is YENEEA. Trimming cost V 1 base and J 0 bases; bases outside gene matches: 4. This CDR3 comprises 16 residues. CDR3 sequence: CASSLGQGAMNTEAFF. The CDR3 DNA reads TGTGCCAGCAGCTTAGGGCAGGGGGCTATGAACACTGAAGCTTTCTTT. The complete variable domain, with remaining parts taken from reference TRBV11-3 and TRBJ1-1, reads EAGVVQSPRYKIIEKKQPVAFWCNPISGHNTLYWYLQNLGQGPELLIRYENEEAVDDSQLPKDRFSAERLKGVDSTLKIQPAELGDSAVYLCASSLGQGAMNTEAFFGQGTRLTVV.

A few counts support this clonotype. V is TRBV6-1 and J is TRBJ2-6, with D unresolved. V was pared by 5 bases and J by 0 bases, with 8 bases between. Germline V gene data show CDR1 as MNHNS and CDR2 as SASEGT. The CDR3 is 15 residues long. CDR3 protein: CASSRLVSGANVLTF. The CDR3 DNA reads as TGTGCCAGCAGTCGACTTGTCTCTGGGGCCAACGTCCTGACTTTC.

This clonotype showed up just a few times. This chain joins TRBV18 and TRBJ2-4; D is uncertain. The germline V gene encodes CDR1 KGHSH and CDR2 LQKENI. Trimming removed 3 bases from V and 0 bases from J, with 12 bases in between. The CDR3 runs to 16 residues. CDR3 DNA: TGTGCCAGCTCACCGGATAGAGTGCTAGCCAAAAACATTCAGTACTTC. It specifies CASSPDRVLAKNIQYF.

At least ten counts were recorded for this clonotype. The chain joins TRBV7-3 to TRBJ2-7; 8 nucleotides line up with TRBD2. CDR1 is SGHTA and CDR2 is FQGTGA in the germline V gene. The V gene end was trimmed by 0 bases and the J gene end by 4 bases; junction bases not matched to a gene: 8. The CDR3 is made up of 16 amino acids. In DNA, the CDR3 is TGTGCCAGCAGCTTAACGGAGGTAGCGGGAAGGTACGAGCAGTACTTC. The encoded protein is CASSLTEVAGRYEQYF.

This clonotype came up a few times. This chain uses TRBV29-1 with TRBJ1-2; no clear D. The CDR3 is 12 amino acids. V was pared by 8 bases and J by 3 bases, with 13 bases between. Germline V gene sequence: CDR1 SQVTM, CDR2 ANQGSEA. CDR3 in DNA: TGCAGCACCAACGAGGGAGACTATGGCTACACCTTC. This encodes CSTNEGDYGYTF.

A remark on this clonotype: An end of the junction does not agree with germline; a read error may underlie this. The rearrangement joins TRBV24-1 to TRBJ1-1; TRBD1 is a possible D gene (5 bases). Germline CDR1 KGHDR, CDR2 SFDVKD. There are 13 residues in the CDR3. The CDR3 protein is CASTGRMNTEALF. DNA of the CDR3: TGTGCCAGCACAGGACGGATGAACACTGAAGCTCTCTTT.

This clonotype was seen many times. The J gene is TRBJ2-7, the V gene TRBV18; TRBD1 might be the D (5 bases). Germline V gives CDR1 KGHSH, CDR2 LQKENI. The V gene lost 3 bases and the J gene lost 6 bases, with 12 bases spanning the gap. This CDR3 has 13 amino acids. CDR3 loop: CASSPVGVREQYF. In nucleotides, the CDR3 is TGTGCCAGCTCACCCGTAGGGGTTCGCGAGCAGTACTTC.

The chain carries TRBV12-3 or TRBV12-4 and TRBJ2-3, with D uncertain. The ends were cut back, 4 bases at V and 0 bases at J, with 11 bases in the middle. This CDR3 has 15 amino acids. The CDR3 DNA sequence: TGTGCCAGCAGTTGGACGGCCTATAGCACAGATACGCAGTATTTT. Translated: CASSWTAYSTDTQYF.

This clonotype has at least ten counts. This chain uses TRBV2 with TRBJ2-1, with 7 positions matching TRBD1. Germline-derived CDR1 and CDR2 are SNHLY and FYNNEI. The CDR3 runs to 14 residues. V shed 2 bases, J shed 7 bases, and the junction held 5 bases outside the gene matches. The CDR3 DNA follows: TGTGCCAGCAGTGAAAGGGACAGTAGGAATGAGCAGTTCTTC. It is translated as CASSERDSRNEQFF.

In regard to this clonotype: A much larger clonotype is one base distant, so this may be a read error. The V gene is TRBV5-1, the J gene TRBJ1-1; D is possibly TRBD1 (6 bases). This CDR3 comprises 16 residues. Trimming shortened V by 0 bases and J by 1 base, and 13 bases separated the two germline ends. Germline lookup yields CDR1 SGHRS and CDR2 YFSETQ. The CDR3 here is CASSLEGVWWNTEAFF. The CDR3 bases are TGCGCCAGCAGCTTGGAGGGGGTATGGTGGAACACTGAAGCTTTCTTT.

This clonotype was recorded at least ten times. The chain uses TRBV28 and TRBJ1-2; the D gene is possibly TRBD1 (5 bases). Germline V gives CDR1 MDHEN, CDR2 SYDVKM. The length of the CDR3 is 14 residues. Trimming shortened V by 7 bases and J by 8 bases, and 20 bases separated the two germline ends. CDR3 bases: TGTGCCAGCACCCCCATGGGGCAGGTGAGAGGCTACACCTTC. Translated: CASTPMGQVRGYTF.